This T cell receptor beta chain was sequenced for a study of T-cell memory formation after mild COVID-19. This clonotype occurred a few times. TCR alpha and TCR beta cDNA libraries with sample barcodes and UMIs came from 5'RACE using constant-segment primers. TCRdb re-called the 5' RACE reads with MiXCR, one entry per CDR3 protein. The sample has roughly 450,000 distinct CDR3 sequences, 15% to 20% seen once; the top ten hold more than 9%. Trimming cost V 4 bases and J 6 bases, with 17 bases left between them. CDR3 length: 15 residues. Germline lookup yields CDR1 SNHLY and CDR2 FYNNEI. The specimen was PBMCs or a T cell subset sorted from them (not recorded which). The V and J genes are TRBV2 and TRBJ2-3; a weak D match, TRBD2 (7 bases). The sequence derives from an adult woman who had mild COVID-19 (a few samples of this study predate the infection). Cell type and time point are not known. The CDR3 protein is CASSVLGAGADTQYF. The CDR3 bases are TGTGCCAGCAGTGTTCTGGGGGCGGGGGCGGATACGCAGTATTTT.